This T cell receptor beta chain comes out of a study of beta chain features in type 1 diabetes. Overall study context: The samples had 85 million to 140 million sorted cells examined in all.

Whole-study findings and limits: In the patient group, naive, central memory and Treg TCRB repertoires seemed more alike than in the healthy donor group. When Type 1 diabetes patients were examined, their TCRB CDR3s proved moderately but significantly shorter in all four CD4+ subsets.

Trimming removed 1 base at V and 4 bases at J, with 5 bases between. Germline V gene sequence: CDR1 SGHAT, CDR2 FQNNGV. There are 12 residues in the CDR3. This clone was counted many times. Its matching antigen is unknown. Purity of each sorted population was above 95%. Of the isolated RNA, all was reverse transcribed, and so the sequenced material was expressed TCRB transcripts. Roughly 3.5 million reads per sample were averaged for naive, central memory and regulatory samples. Sequenced by immunoSEQ multiplex PCR; TCRdb stores in-frame clones only, minus some. The sample records almost 350,000 clones, around 9% being singletons.

This receptor was taken from a man younger than 40 with type 1 diabetes. The chain combines TRBV11-2 with TRBJ2-7; TRBD2 is a possible D gene (5 bases). The sequenced sample was central memory CD4+ T cells from blood. This chain's CDR3 is CASSLAGYEQYF. Written as DNA, the CDR3 is TGTGCCAGCAGCTTAGCGGGATACGAGCAGTACTTC. Filled out from reference TRBV11-2 and TRBJ2-7, the complete variable domain reads EAGVAQSPRYKIIEKRQSVAFWCNPISGHATLYWYQQILGQGPKLLIQFQNNGVVDDSQLPKDRFSAERLKGVDSTLKIQPAKLEDSAVYLCASSLAGYEQYFGPGTRLTVT.